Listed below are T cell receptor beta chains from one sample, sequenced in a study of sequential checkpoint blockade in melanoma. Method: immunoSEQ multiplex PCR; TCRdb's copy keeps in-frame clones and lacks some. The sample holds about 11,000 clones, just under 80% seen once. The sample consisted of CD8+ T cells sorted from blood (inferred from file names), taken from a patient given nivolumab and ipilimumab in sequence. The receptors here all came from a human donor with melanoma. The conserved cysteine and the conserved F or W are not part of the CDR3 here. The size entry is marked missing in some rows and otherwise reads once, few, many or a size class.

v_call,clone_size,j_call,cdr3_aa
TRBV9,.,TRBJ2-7,ASRREVEQY
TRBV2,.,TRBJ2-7,ASSDLAGYEQY
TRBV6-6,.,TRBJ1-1,ASSYVMDRPHTEAF
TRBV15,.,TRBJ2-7,ATSRVGTDPYEQY
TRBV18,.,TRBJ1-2,ASSRRQVNYGYT
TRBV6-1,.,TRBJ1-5,ASSEAGGNQPQH
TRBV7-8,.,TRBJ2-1,ASSSDRGNEQF
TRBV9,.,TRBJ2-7,ASSAGLAGVGYEQY
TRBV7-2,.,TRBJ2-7,ASSLMGQGYEQY
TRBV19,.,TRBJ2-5,ASSIVTGQETQY
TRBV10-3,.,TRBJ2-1,AIRPAGVYNEQF
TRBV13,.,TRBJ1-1,ASSSSLTIEAF
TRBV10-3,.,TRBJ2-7,AISESTGGSSYEQY
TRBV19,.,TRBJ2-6,ASSDTPSGANVLT
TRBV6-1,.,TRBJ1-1,ASSELLGATEAF
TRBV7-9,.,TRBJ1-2,ASSSLLYGYT
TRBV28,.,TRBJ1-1,ASSLRGGLTEAF
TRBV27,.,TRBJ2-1,ASSPGTSGSLSYNEQF
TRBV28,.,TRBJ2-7,ASSLSGLAGAYEQY
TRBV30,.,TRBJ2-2,AWSVLAGDTGELF
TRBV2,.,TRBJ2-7,ASWTSGSYEQY
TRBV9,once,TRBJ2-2,ASSPEEGANTGELF
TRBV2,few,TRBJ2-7,ASSEGYSYEQY
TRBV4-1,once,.,ASSQLPTSGNEQY
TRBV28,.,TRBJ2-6,ASSLWADSGANVLT
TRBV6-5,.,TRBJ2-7,AGSTGTGGLYEQY
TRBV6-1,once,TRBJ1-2,ASSEVSVNYGYT
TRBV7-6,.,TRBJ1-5,ASSSYRQGATNQPQH
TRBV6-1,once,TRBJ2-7,ASSERGVVYEQY
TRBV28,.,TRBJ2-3,ASSLWGGRTDTQY
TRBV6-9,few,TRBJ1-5,ASSSPTLVRSQH
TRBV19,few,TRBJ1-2,ASSIGGGYT
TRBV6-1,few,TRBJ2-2,ASTGGGDTGELF
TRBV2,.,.,ASSSGGPYEQY
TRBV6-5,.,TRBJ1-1,ASSYWGRGKNTEAF
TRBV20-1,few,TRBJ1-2,SAPTYGYT
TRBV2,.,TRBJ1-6,ASLDRGNSPLH
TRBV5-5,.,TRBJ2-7,ASSLAAGRGIYEQY
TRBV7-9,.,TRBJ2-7,ASSPGRGGVDEQY
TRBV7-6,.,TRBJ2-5,ASSSTDTTEGETQY
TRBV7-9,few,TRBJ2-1,ASSSGTVPYNEQF
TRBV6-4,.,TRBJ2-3,ASSDSTGAITDTQY
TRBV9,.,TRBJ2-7,ASSPSGGVAYEQY
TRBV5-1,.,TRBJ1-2,ASSSTGGDGYT
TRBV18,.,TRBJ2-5,ASSPGDNQETQY
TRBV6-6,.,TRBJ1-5,ASTQGASQPQH
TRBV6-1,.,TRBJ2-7,ASSDLAGGTTVQY
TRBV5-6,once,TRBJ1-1,ASSLATGGTEAF
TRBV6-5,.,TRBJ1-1,ASSLLGGNTEAF
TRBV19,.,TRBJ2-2,ASKFAGELF
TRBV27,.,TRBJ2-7,ASSSDSHYEQY